The clone carrying this TCR beta chain was picked up many times. What it binds is not known. This record belongs to a study of spatial heterogeneity in lung cancer. For the study at large: On average, each unique TCR and UMI combination appeared more than ten times in raw reads. Study-level results: The estimated TCR-seq coverage of tumor T cells amounted to around 7% when looking at alpha chains and more than 12% when looking at beta chains. How many expanded intratumoral alpha and beta TCRs were present tracked the tumor mutation count, which was a count of nonsynonymous mutations.

The V end was cut by 5 bases, the J end by 0 bases, with 14 bases between. Germline V gives CDR1 SGHTA, CDR2 FQGNSA. The CDR3 is 16 amino acids. Time point described: sample taken at primary tumor resection. Tumor, nontumor lung or frozen PBMC supplied whole RNA that was sequenced unsorted. A unique molecular identifier was attached to every TCR cDNA molecule. In TCRdb, the 5' RACE reads were re-called with MiXCR into one record per CDR3 protein. Altogether roughly 3,500 distinct CDR3 sequences are present, around 15% being singletons, with the ten largest covering nearly 10%. V gene TRBV7-2 combines with J gene TRBJ2-1; perhaps TRBD2 as D (5 bases). This receptor was identified in a female donor with early-stage non-small cell lung cancer. Sequences were derived from lung tumor tissue, sampled at surgery. The CDR3 coding sequence is TGTGCCAGCAGCCCAGAGACTATCCCCTCCTACAATGAGCAGTTCTTC. Protein: CASSPETIPSYNEQFF.